A single sample gave rise to the 29 T cell receptor beta chains below, sequenced in a study of OX40 agonist ivuxolimab in advanced cancers. The method was immunoSEQ multiplex PCR; TCRdb's version includes in-frame clones alone and lacks a portion of them. The sample has 60,000 or so clones; roughly 89% are singletons. Sequenced material: CD4+ or CD8+ T cells sorted from blood, taken in a trial of the OX40 agonist ivuxolimab. The receptors here all came from an adult with an advanced solid tumor such as melanoma, head and neck, liver or kidney cancer.

The rearrangement joins TRBV29-1 to TRBJ1-5, with D uncertain. Germline-derived CDR1 and CDR2 are SQVTM and ANQGSEA. The CDR3 is made up of 16 amino acids. V dropped 6 bases and J dropped 3 bases, with 21 bases sitting between them. The CDR3 DNA reads TGCAGCGTCGCCGGACCGGATGTAGACGTCAATCAGCCCCAGCATTTT. This sequence encodes CSVAGPDVDVNQPQHF.

The chain couples TRBV11-3 to TRBJ2-5; D may be TRBD1 or TRBD2 (6 bases each). The CDR3 totals 16 residues. V shed 5 bases and J shed 3 bases, with 19 bases lying between them. Germline loops: CDR1 SGHNT, CDR2 YENEEA. This chain's CDR3 is CASSRGQPRAKETQYF. The DNA for the CDR3 is TGTGCCAGCAGCCGGGGGCAGCCCCGTGCAAAAGAGACCCAGTACTTC.

V usage is TRBV30 and J usage is TRBJ2-5, with 9 bases identical to TRBD1. Germline V gene lookup returns CDR1 GTSNPN and CDR2 SVGIG (reference sequence). The CDR3 loop spans 13 amino acids. After removal of 4 bases from V and 4 bases from J, the junction contained 4 bases not matched to a gene. CDR3 sequence (DNA): TGTGCCTGGAAAGGACAGGGGAGAGAGACCCAGTACTTC. This encodes CAWKGQGRETQYF.

The J gene is TRBJ2-1, the V gene TRBV21-1; whether TRBD1, the table's D call, matches the DNA was not checked. TRBV21-1 is annotated as a pseudogene. This CDR3 has 11 residues. CDR3 amino acids: CASSKGDEQFF. CDR3 coding DNA: TGTGCCAGCAGCAAGGGCGATGAGCAGTTCTTC.

The V gene is TRBV27, the J gene TRBJ2-7; D may match TRBD1 or TRBD2 (5 bases each). The germline V and J ends were trimmed by 8 bases and 3 bases, with 11 bases remaining between them. This CDR3 has 12 amino acids. The germline gives CDR1 MNHEY, CDR2 SMNVEV (reference sequence). Written as DNA, the CDR3 is TGTGCCAGCGGGGGATCGGGCTACGAGCAGTACTTC. It yields the protein CASGGSGYEQYF.

V usage is TRBV28 and J usage is TRBJ2-1; the D gene is possibly TRBD2 (6 bases). The V and J ends lost 5 bases and 6 bases respectively, with 14 bases between them. CDR3 length: 14 amino acids. Germline CDR1 is MDHEN and CDR2 is SYDVKM. CDR3 residues: CASSDQGGGNEQFF. In DNA, the CDR3 is TGTGCCAGCAGTGACCAGGGAGGAGGCAATGAGCAGTTCTTC.

V is TRBV5-1 and J is TRBJ2-5; 10 nucleotides agree with TRBD2. V gave up 3 bases and J gave up 1 base; unmatched junction bases: 6. CDR1 and CDR2 from the germline V gene are SGHRS and YFSETQ. This CDR3 spans 16 amino acids. This chain's CDR3 is CASSSQAGGGQETQYF. The CDR3 coding sequence is TGCGCCAGCAGCTCCCAAGCGGGGGGGGGCCAAGAGACCCAGTACTTC.

This chain connects TRBV28 to TRBJ1-2; 9 bases are shared with TRBD1. Germline CDR1 is MDHEN and CDR2 is SYDVKM. CDR3 size: 15 residues. V shed 5 bases and J 6 bases; nucleotides not matched to a gene: 10. CDR3 DNA sequence: TGTGCCAGCAGTATACTTTTGACAGGGGGACATGGCTACACCTTC. It specifies CASSILLTGGHGYTF.

The V and J genes are TRBV18 and TRBJ2-1; 10 bases are shared with TRBD2. This CDR3 has 15 residues. J was trimmed by 3 bases and V by 6 bases; bases with no gene match: 5. CDR1 KGHSH and CDR2 LQKENI come from the germline V gene. The CDR3 region has the DNA TGTGCCAGCTCTTCAACTAGCGGGGACTACAATGAGCAGTTCTTC. It specifies CASSSTSGDYNEQFF.

The chain has TRBV4-1 and TRBJ2-1; no firm D call. Germline CDR1 MGHRA, CDR2 YSYEKL. V lost 3 bases to trimming and J lost 0 bases, with 9 bases between them. The length of the CDR3 is 15 residues. The CDR3: CASSQEPSSYNEQFF. The DNA of the CDR3 is TGCGCCAGCAGCCAGGAGCCCTCCTCCTACAATGAGCAGTTCTTC.

This clone came up once. The V gene is TRBV7-2, the J gene TRBJ2-5; 7 positions match TRBD2. The CDR3 totals 15 residues. The V segment lost 5 bases and the J segment 1 base; nucleotides outside the gene matches: 7. Germline CDR1 SGHTA, CDR2 FQGNSA. In DNA, the CDR3 is TGTGCCAGCAGCCATTGGGGGGGAATCCAAGAGACCCAGTACTTC. Its protein product is CASSHWGGIQETQYF.

The gene calls are TRBV13 and TRBJ2-5; D gene unclear. Trimming cost V 4 bases and J 5 bases, with 8 bases left between them. This CDR3 is 12 amino acids long. The germline V gene encodes CDR1 PRHDT and CDR2 FYEKMQ (reference sequence). CDR3 nucleotide sequence: TGTGCCAGCAGCTCGGACGGGGAGACCCAGTACTTC. Its translation is CASSSDGETQYF.

This clone was counted only a few times. V gene TRBV18 combines with J gene TRBJ2-2; D tentatively fits TRBD1 or TRBD2 (5 bases each). V was shortened by 4 bases and J by 1 base, with 13 bases between the two germline ends. The CDR3 has 16 residues. Germline V CDR1 and CDR2: KGHSH, LQKENI. The CDR3 nucleotides are TGTGCCAGCTCACAACGAGGGGACCTGAACACCGGGGAGCTGTTTTTT. Translation: CASSQRGDLNTGELFF.

This rearrangement joins TRBV5-6 to TRBJ2-3; no firm D call. From germline, CDR1 is SGHDT and CDR2 YYEEEE. Trimming took 4 bases from V and 0 from J, leaving 6 bases between them. The CDR3 extends over 13 amino acids. This CDR3 reads CASSPPSTDTQYF. The CDR3 DNA reads TGTGCCAGCAGCCCGCCTAGCACAGATACGCAGTATTTT. Full variable domain (missing parts from reference TRBV5-6 and TRBJ2-3): DAGVTQSPTHLIKTRGQQVTLRCSPKSGHDTVSWYQQALGQGPQFIFQYYEEEERQRGNFPDRFSGHQFPNYSSELNVNALLLGDSALYLCASSPPSTDTQYFGPGTRLTVL.

This chain joins TRBV5-1 and TRBJ2-5, with 10 bases that match TRBD1. The trim removed 0 bases at V and 3 bases at J, leaving 14 bases unmatched. The CDR3 sequence is 19 residues long. Germline V lookup: CDR1 SGHRS, CDR2 YFSETQ. The CDR3: CASSLGKTGGAGSEETQYF. CDR3 sequence (DNA): TGCGCCAGCAGCTTGGGAAAGACAGGGGGCGCAGGATCTGAAGAGACCCAGTACTTC.

The chain employs TRBV19 and TRBJ2-1, with D uncertain. CDR1 LNHDA and CDR2 SQIVND come from the germline V gene (reference sequence). V was clipped by 6 bases and J by 6 bases, with 12 bases between them. The CDR3 consists of 13 residues. Here the CDR3 reads CASRTQKGNEQFF. Here the CDR3 DNA reads TGTGCCAGTAGAACCCAGAAGGGCAATGAGCAGTTCTTC.

The CDR3 DNA reads as TGTGCCAGTAGTGCCGCGGACAGGGTGGACCTTCGGGAAGCTTTCTTT. Protein sequence: CASSAADRVDLREAFF. The rearrangement joins TRBV19 to TRBJ1-1; 8 bases line up with TRBD1. This CDR3 spans 16 amino acids. Germline CDR1 is LNHDA and CDR2 is SQIVND (reference sequence). V gave up 5 bases and J gave up 8 bases; unmatched junction bases: 16. Using reference TRBV19 and TRBJ1-1 for the parts outside the CDR3, the full variable domain is DGGITQSPKYLFRKEGQNVTLSCEQNLNHDAMYWYRQDPGQGLRLIYYSQIVNDFQKGDIAEGYSVSREKKESFPLTVTSAQKNPTAFYLCASSAADRVDLREAFFGQGTRLTVV.

This chain connects TRBV4-2 to TRBJ1-2, with a tentative D call TRBD1 (5 bases). This CDR3 has 16 amino acids. With 0 bases removed from V and 5 bases from J, the gap between germline ends came to 16 bases. Germline lookup yields CDR1 LGHNA and CDR2 YNFKEQ. CDR3 in amino acids: CASSQDISGPAYGYTF. DNA of the CDR3: TGTGCCAGCAGCCAAGATATTTCGGGACCGGCATATGGCTACACCTTC.

This clone was found once. The V and J genes are TRBV5-6 and TRBJ1-2, with 7 bases matching TRBD1. The CDR3 length is 15 residues. The V gene's germline CDR1 is SGHDT and CDR2 YYEEEE. V lost 3 bases and J lost 4; bases outside the gene matches: 9. CDR3 amino acids: CASSSPDRAAYGYTF. For the CDR3, the DNA is TGTGCCAGCAGCTCACCCGACAGGGCGGCCTATGGCTACACCTTC.

This clone was recorded only once. The V gene is TRBV30, the J gene TRBJ2-5; D not resolved. Trimming took off 4 bases at V and 1 base at J, with 7 bases between the two ends. CDR1 and CDR2 (germline): GTSNPN, SVGIG (reference sequence). CDR3 length: 12 amino acids. The CDR3: CAWTGGQETQYF. CDR3 nucleotide sequence: TGTGCCTGGACAGGTGGCCAAGAGACCCAGTACTTC.

The chain links TRBV19 to TRBJ1-4; 8 bases match TRBD1. Germline V gene lookup returns CDR1 LNHDA and CDR2 SQIVND (reference sequence). V lost 5 bases, J lost 4 bases, and 3 bases stayed unmatched. The CDR3 contains 14 residues. The CDR3 protein is CASSRGQDNEKLFF. Here the CDR3 DNA reads TGTGCCAGTAGTCGGGGACAGGATAATGAAAAACTGTTTTTT.

For the CDR3, the DNA is TGTGCCAGCAGTGACAGCGGGGAGGCTGAAGCTTTCTTT. Translating gives CASSDSGEAEAFF. The V call is TRBV2, the J call TRBJ1-1; D remains unclear. Between the trimmed V and J ends, which lost 3 bases and 6 bases, there was a span of 11 bases. Germline V gene lookup returns CDR1 SNHLY and CDR2 FYNNEI. The CDR3 has 13 amino acids. The full variable domain, its missing parts supplied by reference TRBV2 and TRBJ1-1, is EPEVTQTPSHQVTQMGQEVILRCVPISNHLYFYWYRQILGQKVEFLVSFYNNEISEKSEIFDDQFSVERPDGSNFTLKIRSTKLEDSAMYFCASSDSGEAEAFFGQGTRLTVV.

The rearrangement joins TRBV18 to TRBJ2-3; D is unclear. Germline V gives CDR1 KGHSH, CDR2 LQKENI. The ends were cut back, 6 bases at V and 5 bases at J, with 18 bases in the middle. This CDR3 region has 15 residues. The CDR3 loop reads CASSPSDSFGDTQYF. CDR3 DNA sequence: TGTGCCAGCTCCCCCTCTGACTCCTTTGGAGATACGCAGTATTTT.

The chain carries TRBV5-1 and TRBJ2-1, with 9 bases identical to TRBD1. J lost 3 bases, V lost 2 bases, and 9 bases had no gene match. The CDR3 sequence is 17 residues long. Per germline, CDR1 SGHRS and CDR2 YFSETQ. The CDR3: CASSFQGQGIIYNEQFF. CDR3 DNA sequence: TGCGCCAGCAGCTTCCAGGGACAGGGAATTATCTACAATGAGCAGTTCTTC.

This clone was detected once. The rearrangement links TRBV29-1 to TRBJ1-2; D is undetermined. Germline V gene lookup returns CDR1 SQVTM and CDR2 ANQGSEA. The CDR3 runs 14 residues. Between the trimmed V and J ends, which lost 2 bases and 2 bases, there was a span of 12 bases. In nucleotides, the CDR3 is TGCAGCGTTGAACCAGCACAGCCCAACTATGGCTACACCTTC. Translated, it gives CSVEPAQPNYGYTF.

The chain uses TRBV7-2 and TRBJ2-1; 7 bases are shared with TRBD2. The V gene's germline CDR1 is SGHTA and CDR2 FQGNSA. Unmatched junction bases numbered 5, after V lost 3 bases and J lost 3 bases. There are 15 residues in the CDR3. The CDR3 nucleotides read TGTGCCAGCAGCTTCAACAGCGGGGTCTACAATGAGCAGTTCTTC. This sequence encodes CASSFNSGVYNEQFF.

The rearrangement links TRBV5-1 to TRBJ1-1, with D possibly matching TRBD1 (5 bases). Germline V gene sequence: CDR1 SGHRS, CDR2 YFSETQ. The CDR3 consists of 13 residues. Trimming pared 0 bases from V and 5 bases from J, leaving 8 bases between. The CDR3, as DNA: TGCGCCAGCAGCTTGGCCGCAGGGACTGAAGCTTTCTTT. This translates into CASSLAAGTEAFF.

The CDR3 here is CASSQGVGGSQGNTIYF. The CDR3 bases are TGCGCCAGCAGCCAAGGTGTGGGGGGCTCACAAGGAAACACCATATATTTT. This sequence joins TRBV4-3 and TRBJ1-3, with D possibly matching TRBD1 (6 bases). The CDR3 loop spans 17 amino acids. The V and J ends lost 1 base and 4 bases respectively, with 17 bases between them. CDR1 LGHNA and CDR2 YSLEER come from the germline V gene.

This clone was counted a few times. The chain uses TRBV4-2 and TRBJ1-1; D remains unclear. Trimming cost V 0 bases and J 2 bases, with 7 bases left between them. CDR1 and CDR2 (germline): LGHNA, YNFKEQ. The CDR3 runs to 14 residues. CDR3 amino acids: CASSQDVTNTEAFF. CDR3 sequence (DNA): TGTGCCAGCAGCCAAGATGTGACTAACACTGAAGCTTTCTTT.